Included here is one T cell receptor (beta chain) sequence, with context. The data were taken from a study of blood T cell repertoires in COVID-19. The V gene lost 8 bases and the J gene lost 6 bases, with 16 bases spanning the gap. The CDR3 is 14 amino acids. The germline V gene has CDR1 SNHLY and CDR2 FYNNEI. Profiled with immunoSEQ multiplex PCR; TCRdb holds only in-frame clones, not every one. The sample contains 100,000 or so clones, approximately 90% of which appear only once. The TCR comes from a woman aged 45 to 65 with COVID-19, enrolled during active disease. The sequenced sample consisted of peripheral blood. The chain recombines TRBV2 with TRBJ2-2; D remains ambiguous. CDR3 sequence reads: CASVALEQPGELFF. The CDR3 DNA reads as TGTGCCAGCGTCGCACTCGAACAGCCCGGGGAGCTGTTTTTT.